What follows are 28 T cell receptor beta chains derived from one specimen sequenced in a study of shared clonotypes between healthy human individuals. Repertoires were generated with immunoSEQ multiplex PCR, while TCRdb's copy carries only in-frame clones and drops some. Among about 1 million clones listed, about 70% were seen once. Sequencing was performed on memory CD4+ T cells sorted from blood. Noted subset: CD45RA-negative fraction. The receptor source for this set is a man in his late teens or twenties in good health.

V usage is TRBV30 and J usage is TRBJ1-4, with a possible D match to TRBD1 (5 bases). V was cut by 3 bases and J by 2 bases, with 10 bases left in between. The germline gives CDR1 GTSNPN, CDR2 SVGIG (reference sequence). CDR3 length: 14 amino acids. The CDR3 protein is CAWSRDLTNEKLFF. The CDR3 DNA reads as TGTGCCTGGAGCAGGGATTTGACTAATGAAAAACTGTTTTTT. Full variable domain (remainder filled in from reference TRBV30 and TRBJ1-4): SQTIHQWPATLVQPVGSPLSLECTVEGTSNPNLYWYRQAAGRGLQLLFYSVGIGQISSEVPQNLSASRPQDRQFILSSKKLLLSDSGFYLCAWSRDLTNEKLFFGSGTQLSVL.

This chain links TRBV14 with TRBJ1-2; D is unclear. Trimming pared 3 bases from V and 7 bases from J, leaving 18 bases between. The germline CDR1 and CDR2 sequences are SGHDN and FVKESK. The CDR3 consists of 15 residues. This CDR3 reads CASSHGGQWWGGYTF. The DNA for the CDR3 is TGTGCCAGCAGCCATGGTGGTCAATGGTGGGGTGGCTACACCTTC.

The chain carries TRBV30 and TRBJ2-3; TRBD1 matches 7 bases. Germline V CDR1 and CDR2: GTSNPN, SVGIG (reference sequence). This CDR3 region has 14 residues. The trim removed 3 bases at V and 4 bases at J, leaving 7 bases unmatched. The CDR3: CAWRGRGLADTQYF. CDR3 nucleotides: TGTGCCTGGAGGGGAAGGGGGCTCGCAGATACGCAGTATTTT.

This clone has only a few counts. The sample contains more than one DNA sequence encoding this CDR3. The genes are TRBV30 and TRBJ1-5, with D possibly being TRBD1 (5 bases). This CDR3 region has 16 residues. V dropped 0 bases and J dropped 0 bases, with 12 bases sitting between them. The germline V gene has CDR1 GTSNPN and CDR2 SVGIG (reference sequence). This CDR3 reads CAWSVQGRDSNQPQHF. The CDR3 DNA sequence: TGTGCCTGGAGTGTGCAGGGAAGGGATAGCAATCAGCCCCAGCATTTT.

The chain uses TRBV5-1 and TRBJ2-5, with 10 bases matching TRBD1. V trimming: 4 bases; J trimming: 1 base; junction bases outside the gene matches: 7. Germline V gene sequence: CDR1 SGHRS, CDR2 YFSETQ. This CDR3 region has 16 residues. CDR3 sequence: CASSVTGGPTQETQYF. CDR3 DNA: TGCGCCAGCAGCGTGACAGGGGGCCCCACCCAAGAGACCCAGTACTTC.

The V call is TRBV18, the J call TRBJ2-1; possibly TRBD1 or TRBD2 for D (7 bases each). Trimming took 3 bases from V and 8 from J, leaving 14 bases between them. The CDR3 consists of 14 residues. Germline CDR1 is KGHSH and CDR2 is LQKENI. The CDR3 loop reads CASSPNRGGHEQFF. For the CDR3, the DNA is TGTGCCAGCTCACCGAACAGGGGAGGGCATGAGCAGTTCTTC.

The chain uses TRBV10-1 and TRBJ2-7; the D gene could be TRBD1 or TRBD2 (5 bases each). The V end was cut by 5 bases, the J end by 2 bases, with 10 bases between. This CDR3 spans 13 amino acids. In germline, CDR1 is WNHNN, CDR2 SYGVQD (reference sequence). Here the CDR3 DNA reads TGCGCCAGCAGTAGGGGACCCGCCTACGAGCAGTACTTC. Residues: CASSRGPAYEQYF.

J is TRBJ2-5 and V is TRBV5-8, with TRBD2 matching over 8 bases. The CDR3 is 16 amino acids. The V gene's germline CDR1 is SGHTS and CDR2 YDEGEE. V gave up 2 bases and J gave up 2 bases; unmatched junction bases: 8. The CDR3 reads CASSLSGSTVQETQYF. In nucleotides, the CDR3 is TGTGCCAGCAGCTTAAGCGGGAGCACCGTTCAAGAGACCCAGTACTTC.

The J gene is TRBJ2-2, the V gene TRBV19, with TRBD2 identical over 8 bases. Germline lookup yields CDR1 LNHDA and CDR2 SQIVND (reference sequence). Trimming cost V 10 bases and J 3 bases; bases outside gene matches: 1. The CDR3 is made up of 12 amino acids. The CDR3 sequence: CATGGDTGELFF. The CDR3 coding sequence is TGTGCCACGGGGGGGGACACCGGGGAGCTGTTTTTT.

The chain uses TRBV15 and TRBJ1-2; D not certain. The ends were cut back, 4 bases at V and 1 base at J, with 13 bases in the middle. The length of the CDR3 is 15 residues. Germline V gene data show CDR1 as LNHNV and CDR2 as YYDKDF (reference sequence). The CDR3 loop is CATSTREGRNYGYTF. The CDR3, as DNA: TGTGCCACCAGCACCCGGGAGGGCCGTAACTATGGCTACACCTTC.

This rearrangement joins TRBV5-1 to TRBJ1-1, with D possibly being TRBD1 (6 bases). Trimming left V 2 bases short and J 4 bases short, with 12 bases between. Germline V gene lookup returns CDR1 SGHRS and CDR2 YFSETQ. The CDR3 loop spans 14 amino acids. The CDR3 DNA reads as TGCGCCAGCAGCTTTGCAGGGGAGGGCACTGAAGCTTTCTTT. As protein: CASSFAGEGTEAFF.

This clone was found once. The chain has TRBV2 and TRBJ1-5; a possible D gene is TRBD1 (6 bases). This CDR3 has 14 residues. Between the trimmed V and J ends, which lost 7 bases and 4 bases, there was a span of 14 bases. Germline V gene data show CDR1 as SNHLY and CDR2 as FYNNEI. CDR3 DNA sequence: TGTGCCAGCACCAGGACAGTGGGGAATCAGCCCCAGCATTTT. As protein: CASTRTVGNQPQHF.

The rearrangement uses TRBV5-1 and TRBJ2-7; 11 bases fit TRBD2. Germline V gene data show CDR1 as SGHRS and CDR2 as YFSETQ. V shed 0 bases and J 7 bases; nucleotides not matched to a gene: 6. The CDR3 loop spans 15 amino acids. The CDR3 DNA reads TGCGCCAGCAGCTTGGATCTAGCGGGGGGTAGGGAGCAGTACTTC. Protein sequence: CASSLDLAGGREQYF.

The rearrangement links TRBV5-6 to TRBJ1-5, with TRBD1 identical over 8 bases. This CDR3 region has 16 residues. V dropped 0 bases and J dropped 1; count of bases not matched to a gene: 3. Germline V gene lookup returns CDR1 SGHDT and CDR2 YYEEEE. The CDR3 DNA sequence: TGTGCCAGCAGCTTGGGCGGGACAGGAAGCAATCAGCCCCAGCATTTT. It translates to CASSLGGTGSNQPQHF. The whole variable domain, remainder taken from reference TRBV5-6 and TRBJ1-5, is DAGVTQSPTHLIKTRGQQVTLRCSPKSGHDTVSWYQQALGQGPQFIFQYYEEEERQRGNFPDRFSGHQFPNYSSELNVNALLLGDSALYLCASSLGGTGSNQPQHFGDGTRLSIL.

This rearrangement joins TRBV27 to TRBJ2-5; D ambiguous. Germline V lookup: CDR1 MNHEY, CDR2 SMNVEV (reference sequence). The CDR3 runs 12 residues. The germline V and J ends were trimmed by 5 bases and 7 bases, with 11 bases remaining between them. This chain's CDR3 is CASSTLTGTQYF. The CDR3 DNA follows: TGTGCCAGCAGTACACTGACCGGGACCCAGTACTTC.

In regard to this clone: This sample also contains other DNA sequences that code for the same CDR3. The rearrangement links TRBV30 to TRBJ2-2; D not resolved. The CDR3 sequence is 14 residues long. V shed 2 bases and J shed 2 bases, with 9 bases lying between them. Germline assignment: CDR1 GTSNPN and CDR2 SVGIG (reference sequence). CDR3 residues: CAWSTGLNTGELFF. CDR3 DNA: TGTGCCTGGAGTACTGGATTAAACACCGGGGAGCTGTTTTTT.

This sequence joins TRBV7-9 and TRBJ2-3; D gene ambiguous. V was clipped by 3 bases and J by 2 bases, with 9 bases between them. The CDR3 extends over 14 amino acids. Germline V gene lookup returns CDR1 SEHNR and CDR2 FQNEAQ (reference sequence). The CDR3 bases are TGTGCCAGCAGCTTGGCCTTAGTCACAGATACGCAGTATTTT. This codes for CASSLALVTDTQYF.

This chain's CDR3 is CASSQLAGGNHEQYF. The CDR3 nucleotides read TGCGCCAGCAGCCAGTTAGCGGGAGGAAACCACGAGCAGTACTTC. The V and J genes are TRBV4-3 and TRBJ2-7; 10 bases agree with TRBD2. J was trimmed by 5 bases and V by 3 bases; bases with no gene match: 7. Germline CDR1 LGHNA, CDR2 YSLEER. The CDR3 has 15 amino acids.

The chain uses TRBV6-5 and TRBJ2-5, with unresolved D. Germline V gives CDR1 MNHEY, CDR2 SVGAGI. The length of the CDR3 is 15 residues. V was clipped by 6 bases and J by 1 base, with 15 bases between them. The CDR3 DNA follows: TGTGCCAGCAGAAGACATGACTCACTCCAAGAGACCCAGTACTTC. Residues: CASRRHDSLQETQYF.

DNA for the CDR3: TGTGCCACCAGCAGAGATAGCCAGGCCCAAGAGACCCAGTACTTC. Its translation is CATSRDSQAQETQYF. This chain uses TRBV15 with TRBJ2-5; D is unclear. Germline lookup yields CDR1 LNHNV and CDR2 YYDKDF (reference sequence). Trimming cost V 0 bases and J 1 base, with 9 bases left between them. This CDR3 spans 15 amino acids.

J is TRBJ1-1 and V is TRBV5-1; no firm D call. CDR1 and CDR2 from the germline V gene are SGHRS and YFSETQ. V dropped 3 bases and J dropped 1 base, with 7 bases sitting between them. This CDR3 contains 13 residues. The chain's CDR3 is CASSSPENTEAFF. Written as DNA, the CDR3 is TGCGCCAGCAGCTCCCCGGAGAACACTGAAGCTTTCTTT. The variable domain in full, completed from reference TRBV5-1 and TRBJ1-1, reads KAGVTQTPRYLIKTRGQQVTLSCSPISGHRSVSWYQQTPGQGLQFLFEYFSETQRNKGNFPGRFSGRQFSNSRSEMNVSTLELGDSALYLCASSSPENTEAFFGQGTRLTVV.

The CDR3 loop is CASSLAQDSYGYTF. CDR3 nucleotide sequence: TGCGCCAGCAGCTTGGCCCAGGACAGCTATGGCTACACCTTC. The genes are TRBV5-1 and TRBJ1-2; the D gene is possibly TRBD1 (6 bases). Germline CDR1 and CDR2: SGHRS and YFSETQ. The V and J ends lost 0 bases and 4 bases respectively, with 10 bases between them. The CDR3 is 14 residues long. Full variable domain (missing parts from reference TRBV5-1 and TRBJ1-2): KAGVTQTPRYLIKTRGQQVTLSCSPISGHRSVSWYQQTPGQGLQFLFEYFSETQRNKGNFPGRFSGRQFSNSRSEMNVSTLELGDSALYLCASSLAQDSYGYTFGSGTRLTVV.

This clone has just one count. The chain combines TRBV7-2 with TRBJ2-1, with D possibly matching TRBD2 (5 bases). From germline, CDR1 is SGHTA and CDR2 FQGNSA. The germline V and J ends were trimmed by 4 bases and 4 bases, with 17 bases remaining between them. The length of the CDR3 is 16 residues. The CDR3 DNA sequence: TGTGCCAGCAGCTCATCTAGCATTGGGCATTACAATGAGCAGTTCTTC. This sequence encodes CASSSSSIGHYNEQFF.

The CDR3 sequence: CASSQDLQGWYEQYF. In DNA, the CDR3 is TGCGCCAGCAGCCAAGATCTGCAGGGATGGTACGAGCAGTACTTC. This chain connects TRBV4-3 to TRBJ2-7, with D perhaps matching TRBD1 (5 bases). From germline, CDR1 is LGHNA and CDR2 YSLEER. Trimming stripped 0 bases from V and 4 bases from J, with 13 bases between. This CDR3 is built from 15 residues.

The table lists this clone with a few counts. This chain uses TRBV15 with TRBJ1-1, with 9 bases matching TRBD1. V lost 6 bases and J lost 0; bases outside the gene matches: 11. From germline, CDR1 is LNHNV and CDR2 YYDKDF (reference sequence). The CDR3 runs 17 residues. Here the CDR3 DNA reads TGTGCCACCAGTCACCGGGACAGGGATAACATGAACACTGAAGCTTTCTTT. Protein: CATSHRDRDNMNTEAFF.

V usage is TRBV10-1 and J usage is TRBJ2-5, with D possibly TRBD2 on 5 matching bases. Trimming took 8 bases from V and 11 from J, leaving 18 bases between them. The CDR3 spans 12 residues. Germline V gene lookup returns CDR1 WNHNN and CDR2 SYGVQD (reference sequence). The CDR3 protein is CASGDQFGEQYF. CDR3 in DNA: TGCGCCAGCGGCGACCAGTTCGGGGAGCAGTACTTC.

This chain's CDR3 is CASSLVSGRNTEAFF. The CDR3 nucleotides are TGCGCCAGCAGCTTGGTCTCAGGAAGGAACACTGAAGCTTTCTTT. The chain is built from TRBV5-1 and TRBJ1-1; unclear D gene. The length of the CDR3 is 15 residues. Trimming stripped 0 bases from V and 1 base from J, with 10 bases between. Germline V gene data show CDR1 as SGHRS and CDR2 as YFSETQ.

V usage is TRBV11-2 and J usage is TRBJ2-7, with 9 bases fitting TRBD2. CDR3 length equals 16 residues. Germline V gene data show CDR1 as SGHAT and CDR2 as FQNNGV. The trim removed 5 bases at V and 0 bases at J, leaving 8 bases unmatched. The CDR3 bases are TGTGCCAGCAGCGGACGTAGCGGGAGAAGCTCCTACGAGCAGTACTTC. As protein: CASSGRSGRSSYEQYF.